The next 10 T cell receptor beta chains were all read from a single sample in a study of beta chain features in type 1 diabetes. The study, taken as a whole, reports: All four CD4+ subsets from Type 1 diabetes patients carried moderately but significantly shorter TCRB CDR3s.

cDNA synthesis used the whole RNA isolate, giving expressed TCRB sequences. TCRdb's copy holds only in-frame clones and misses some; the assay was immunoSEQ multiplex PCR. The sample consists of 600,000 to 750,000 clones, under 15% of them appearing once. For these TCRs, the target antigens are not known. Sequences were obtained from naive CD4+ T cells from blood. These receptors came from a man younger than 45 with type 1 diabetes.

This clone was detected a few times. The chain recombines TRBV30 with TRBJ1-6; D might be TRBD1 (5 bases). Germline loops: CDR1 GTSNPN, CDR2 SVGIG (reference sequence). V shed 4 bases and J shed 4 bases, with 8 bases lying between them. The CDR3 is 13 residues long. The CDR3 spells CAWKGLYNSPLHF. The DNA of the CDR3 is TGTGCCTGGAAGGGACTTTATAATTCACCCCTCCACTTT.

V and J are TRBV7-2 and TRBJ2-6; the D gene is possibly TRBD2 (5 bases). CDR1 and CDR2 from the germline V gene are SGHTA and FQGNSA. V lost 4 bases and J 4 bases, leaving 11 bases between the germline ends. The CDR3 extends over 15 amino acids. CDR3 loop: CASSSRGTGANVLTF. For the CDR3, the DNA is TGTGCCAGCAGCTCCCGGGGTACCGGGGCCAACGTCCTGACTTTC.

On this clone itself: The sample holds other DNA sequences that translate to the same CDR3. The CDR3 region has the DNA TGTGCCAGCAGCTTGTTGGAGACCCAGTACTTC. Its protein product is CASSLLETQYF. The V call is TRBV7-9, the J call TRBJ2-5, with D unclear. Trimming stripped 3 bases from V and 5 bases from J, with 4 bases between. This CDR3 spans 11 amino acids. Germline CDR1 SEHNR, CDR2 FQNEAQ (reference sequence).

This clone has a handful of counts. This chain joins TRBV30 and TRBJ2-3; D is ambiguous. The V gene's germline CDR1 is GTSNPN and CDR2 SVGIG (reference sequence). With 2 bases removed from V and 0 bases from J, the gap between germline ends came to 12 bases. The CDR3 sequence is 15 residues long. The CDR3 here is CAWSTFEPSTDTQYF. DNA of the CDR3: TGTGCCTGGAGTACTTTTGAACCCAGCACAGATACGCAGTATTTT. The full variable domain, with the rest looked up from reference TRBV30 and TRBJ2-3, is SQTIHQWPATLVQPVGSPLSLECTVEGTSNPNLYWYRQAAGRGLQLLFYSVGIGQISSEVPQNLSASRPQDRQFILSSKKLLLSDSGFYLCAWSTFEPSTDTQYFGPGTRLTVL.

CDR3 coding DNA: TGTGCCAGCAGCGTTGGGACAGGGAGCTATGGCTACACCTTC. It codes for CASSVGTGSYGYTF. The chain couples TRBV9 to TRBJ1-2; TRBD1 matches at 9 bases. The CDR3 consists of 14 residues. Germline V gene sequence: CDR1 SGDLS, CDR2 YYNGEE. J was trimmed by 4 bases and V by 2 bases; bases with no gene match: 3.

This clone was seen only a few times. The V and J genes are TRBV21-1 and TRBJ2-7; the listed D gene, TRBD2, was not tested against the DNA. TRBV21-1 is a known pseudogene. This CDR3 contains 16 residues. In DNA form, the CDR3 reads TGTGCCAGCAGCCTTAAAGGGGAGGACGCCGTCTACGAGCAGTACTTC. Encoded protein: CASSLKGEDAVYEQYF.

This clone was detected a few times. The gene calls are TRBV6-5 and TRBJ1-2; no firm D call. This CDR3 comprises 14 residues. V shed 2 bases and J shed 5 bases, with 12 bases lying between them. Germline CDR1 MNHEY, CDR2 SVGAGI. DNA for the CDR3: TGTGCCAGCAGTTACGCGCCAGTAGGGTATGGCTACACCTTC. It codes for CASSYAPVGYGYTF.

There are many counts of this clone. Other DNA sequences in this sample translate to the same CDR3. The chain uses TRBV28 and TRBJ2-7; D is perhaps TRBD1 (6 bases). The germline V gene has CDR1 MDHEN and CDR2 SYDVKM. V was clipped by 4 bases and J by 0 bases, with 13 bases between them. The CDR3 is 15 amino acids. Here the CDR3 DNA reads TGTGCCAGCAGTTCCCCCCCGGACAGCTCCTACGAGCAGTACTTC. Translation: CASSSPPDSSYEQYF.

This clone is a singleton in its sample. The rearrangement uses TRBV9 and TRBJ1-6, with D perhaps TRBD1 (5 bases). The CDR3 loop spans 15 amino acids. Germline CDR1 is SGDLS and CDR2 is YYNGEE. V was pared by 0 bases and J by 7 bases, with 11 bases between. In DNA form, the CDR3 reads TGTGCCAGCAGCGTAGCCGAACAGGCAAATTCACCCCTCCACTTT. Amino acid sequence: CASSVAEQANSPLHF.

The chain uses TRBV7-2 and TRBJ2-1; the D is unclear. Germline V gene lookup returns CDR1 SGHTA and CDR2 FQGNSA. This CDR3 has 15 residues. V shed 3 bases and J shed 0 bases, with 9 bases lying between them. For the CDR3, the DNA is TGTGCCAGCAGCTTTATCGTCGACTCCTACAATGAGCAGTTCTTC. Encoded protein: CASSFIVDSYNEQFF. The whole variable domain, filled in from reference TRBV7-2 and TRBJ2-1, reads GAGVSQSPSNKVTEKGKDVELRCDPISGHTALYWYRQSLGQGLEFLIYFQGNSAPDKSGLPSDRFSAERTGGSVSTLTIQRTQQEDSAVYLCASSFIVDSYNEQFFGPGTRLTVL.